This T cell receptor (beta chain) was profiled in a study of Graves' ophthalmopathy and Graves' hyperthyroidism. General study findings and limits: For predicting ophthalmopathy progression, the model had about 64% sensitivity and around 72% specificity. Stable hyperthyroidism and ophthalmopathy were told apart by a 13-signature model, which achieved just over 85% sensitivity and almost 82% specificity. The majority of expanded thyroid clonotypes above 0.001 frequency also occurred in blood.

Lactation, pregnancy, uncontrolled infections and other autoimmune diseases were all grounds for excluding patients. This clonotype appeared a few times. Its antigen remains unknown. RNA transcripts provided the template for amplifying TCR beta CDR3 regions. HTBI primers were employed in first-round RT-PCR, then a second-round multiplex PCR followed. TCRdb used MiXCR to reprocess the multiplex PCR reads, holding one entry per CDR3 protein. The sample lists about 340,000 distinct CDR3 sequences, 17% occurring once. The CDR3 is made up of 16 amino acids. V lost 3 bases to trimming and J lost 2 bases, with 16 bases between them.

The source is an adult man with Graves' ophthalmopathy. The chain carries TRBV12-3 or TRBV12-4 and TRBJ2-5; no reliable D call. Sequencing input: peripheral blood. CDR3 protein: CASSLVQSPVQETQYF. CDR3 DNA: TGTGCCAGCAGTTTGGTCCAGAGTCCCGTGCAAGAGACCCAGTACTTC.